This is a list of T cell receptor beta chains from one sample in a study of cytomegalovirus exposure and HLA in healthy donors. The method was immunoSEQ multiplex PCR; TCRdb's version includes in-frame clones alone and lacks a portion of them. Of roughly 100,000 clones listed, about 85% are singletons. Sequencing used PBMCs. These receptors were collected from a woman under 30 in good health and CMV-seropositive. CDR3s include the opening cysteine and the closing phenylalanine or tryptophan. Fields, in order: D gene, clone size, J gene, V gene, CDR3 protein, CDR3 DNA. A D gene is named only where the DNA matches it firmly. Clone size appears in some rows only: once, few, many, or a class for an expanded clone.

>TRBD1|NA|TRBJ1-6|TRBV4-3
CASSPGTGVFSPLHF
TGCGCCAGCAGCCCAGGGACAGGGGTATTTTCACCCCTCCACTTT
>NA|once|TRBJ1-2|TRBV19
CASTEIGGYGYTF
TGTGCCAGTACTGAAATCGGGGGGTATGGCTACACCTTC
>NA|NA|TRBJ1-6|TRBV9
CASSVGGNSPLHF
TGTGCCAGCAGCGTAGGAGGGAATTCACCCCTCCACTTT
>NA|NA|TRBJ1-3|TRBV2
CASSGAHSGNTIYF
TGTGCCAGCAGTGGGGCTCACTCTGGAAACACCATATATTTT
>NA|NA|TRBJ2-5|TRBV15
CATSRDMETQYF
TGTGCCACCAGCAGAGATATGGAGACCCAGTACTTC
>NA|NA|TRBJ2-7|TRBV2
CASSPYGDRGGYEQYF
TGTGCCAGCAGCCCATACGGCGACAGAGGGGGCTACGAGCAGTACTTC
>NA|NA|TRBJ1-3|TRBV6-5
CASSYSISGNTIYF
TGTGCCAGCAGTTATTCCATCTCTGGAAACACCATATATTTT
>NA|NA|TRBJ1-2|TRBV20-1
CSAKVRGGYTF
TGCAGTGCTAAAGTAAGGGGTGGCTACACCTTC
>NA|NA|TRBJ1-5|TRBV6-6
CASPPGVGSNQPQHF
TGTGCCAGCCCCCCCGGGGTGGGGTCCAATCAGCCCCAGCATTTT
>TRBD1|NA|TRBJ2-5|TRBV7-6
CASSSGTGHETQYF
TGTGCCAGCAGCTCCGGGACAGGGCACGAGACCCAGTACTTC
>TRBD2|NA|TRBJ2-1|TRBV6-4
CASTKTSGGASSHEQFF
TGTGCCAGCACCAAAACTAGCGGGGGGGCCTCTTCCCATGAGCAGTTCTTC
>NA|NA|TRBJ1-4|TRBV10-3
CAISERGF
TGTGCCATCAGTGAAAGGGGTTTT
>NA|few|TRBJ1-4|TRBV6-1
CASSALLGEAKLFF
TGTGCCAGCAGTGCTCTCCTTGGGGAGGCAAAACTGTTTTTT
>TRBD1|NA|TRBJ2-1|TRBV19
CASSIEGWRRGPAYNEQFF
TGTGCCAGTAGTATAGAAGGGTGGCGAAGGGGGCCCGCCTACAATGAGCAGTTCTTC
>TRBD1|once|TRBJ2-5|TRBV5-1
CASRSGQGPPQETQYF
TGCGCCAGCAGGAGCGGACAGGGTCCCCCTCAAGAGACCCAGTACTTC
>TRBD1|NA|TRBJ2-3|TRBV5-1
CASSSRTGSGDTQYF
TGCGCCAGCAGCTCACGGACAGGGTCCGGAGATACGCAGTATTTT
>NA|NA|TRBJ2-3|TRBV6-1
CASSEAANRIDTQYF
TGTGCCAGCAGTGAAGCAGCCAACCGTATTGATACGCAGTATTTT
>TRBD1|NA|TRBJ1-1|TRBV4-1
CASSQLDRVNTEAFF
TGCGCCAGCAGCCAACTAGACAGGGTGAACACTGAAGCTTTCTTT
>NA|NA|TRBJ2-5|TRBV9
CASSRREAETQYF
TGTGCCAGCAGCAGACGAGAGGCGGAGACCCAGTACTTC
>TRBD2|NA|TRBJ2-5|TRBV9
CASSVAPLAGGLETQYF
TGTGCCAGCAGCGTAGCCCCGCTAGCGGGGGGATTAGAGACCCAGTACTTC
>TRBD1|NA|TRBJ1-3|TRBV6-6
CASIDPGQGEGNTIYF
TGTGCCAGCATCGACCCGGGACAGGGGGAAGGAAACACCATATATTTT
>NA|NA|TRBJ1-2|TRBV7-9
CASSLPTEYYGYTF
TGTGCCAGCAGCTTACCGACAGAATACTATGGCTACACCTTC
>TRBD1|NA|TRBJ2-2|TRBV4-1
CASSQTTGTTGELFF
TGCGCCAGCAGCCAGACGACAGGGACCACCGGGGAGCTGTTTTTT
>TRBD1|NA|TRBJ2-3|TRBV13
CASSLGRTGVDTDTQYF
TGTGCCAGCAGCTTAGGGAGGACAGGGGTGGACACAGATACGCAGTATTTT
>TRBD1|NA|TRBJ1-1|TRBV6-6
CASSLDRGGTEAFF
TGTGCCAGCAGTCTAGACAGGGGAGGTACTGAAGCTTTCTTT
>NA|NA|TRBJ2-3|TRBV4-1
CASRQGRSGEDTQYF
TGCGCCAGCAGACAAGGAAGATCAGGGGAAGATACGCAGTATTTT
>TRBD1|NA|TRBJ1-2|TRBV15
CATRVNRGLNYGYTF
TGTGCCACCAGAGTAAACAGGGGGCTAAACTATGGCTACACCTTC
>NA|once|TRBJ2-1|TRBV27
CASSLYNEQFF
TGTGCCAGCAGCCTCTACAATGAGCAGTTCTTC
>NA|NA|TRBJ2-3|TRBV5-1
CASSLQQGRTDTQYF
TGCGCCAGCAGCTTGCAACAGGGACGCACAGATACGCAGTATTTT
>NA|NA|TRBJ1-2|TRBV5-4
CASSPGGSYGYTF
TGTGCCAGCAGCCCCGGGGGAAGCTATGGCTACACCTTC
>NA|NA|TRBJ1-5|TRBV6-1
CASSPQGGQPQHF
TGTGCCAGCAGTCCCCAGGGAGGCCAGCCCCAGCATTTT
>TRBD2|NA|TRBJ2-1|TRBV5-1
CASSLDSGGPYNEQFF
TGCGCCAGCAGCTTGGATAGCGGGGGGCCCTACAATGAGCAGTTCTTC
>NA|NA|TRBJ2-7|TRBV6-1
CASTRTTYEQYF
TGTGCCAGCACAAGGACAACCTACGAGCAGTACTTC
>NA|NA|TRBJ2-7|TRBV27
CASGKVLGGSYEQYF
TGTGCCAGCGGTAAGGTTTTGGGGGGCTCCTACGAGCAGTACTTC
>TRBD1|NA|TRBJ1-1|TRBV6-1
CASSADREEGNTEAFF
TGTGCCAGCAGTGCGGACAGGGAGGAGGGGAACACTGAAGCTTTCTTT
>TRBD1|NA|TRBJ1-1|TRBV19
CASSDRVRTEAFF
TGTGCCAGTTCTGACAGGGTGAGGACTGAAGCTTTCTTT
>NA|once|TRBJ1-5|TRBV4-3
CASSQDRLTDQPQHF
TGCGCCAGCAGCCAAGATCGTTTGACAGATCAGCCCCAGCATTTT
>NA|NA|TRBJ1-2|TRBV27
CASRRIGSNYGYTF
TGTGCCAGCAGAAGAATCGGGTCTAACTATGGCTACACCTTC
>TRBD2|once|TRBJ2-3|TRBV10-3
CAISDPAGESSDTQYF
TGTGCCATCAGTGATCCAGCGGGGGAGTCTTCAGATACGCAGTATTTT
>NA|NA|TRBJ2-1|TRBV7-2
CASSLALTVSYEQFF
TGTGCCAGCAGCTTAGCGCTCACAGTCTCCTATGAGCAGTTCTTC
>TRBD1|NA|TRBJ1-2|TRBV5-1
CASNEWTGDGYTF
TGCGCCAGCAACGAGTGGACAGGGGATGGCTACACCTTC
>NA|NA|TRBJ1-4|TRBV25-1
CASSNSEKLFF
TGTGCCAGCAGTAACAGTGAGAAACTGTTTTTT
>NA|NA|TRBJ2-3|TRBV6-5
CASSPRAGADTQYF
TGTGCCAGCAGTCCCAGGGCTGGGGCGGATACGCAGTATTTT
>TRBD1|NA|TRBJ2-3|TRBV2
CAITGTGFDTQYF
TGTGCCATCACCGGGACAGGGTTCGATACGCAGTATTTT
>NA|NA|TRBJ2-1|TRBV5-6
CASSLPGYNEQFF
TGTGCCAGCAGCTTACCGGGTTACAATGAGCAGTTCTTC
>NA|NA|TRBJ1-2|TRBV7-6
CASSLNQGGNYGYTF
TGTGCCAGCAGCTTAAATCAGGGAGGCAACTATGGCTACACCTTC
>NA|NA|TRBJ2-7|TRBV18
CASSPPSRSYEQYF
TGTGCCAGCTCACCACCTAGCAGAAGCTACGAGCAGTACTTC
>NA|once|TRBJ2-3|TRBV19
CASTNGDTDTQYF
TGTGCCAGTACTAACGGGGACACAGATACGCAGTATTTT
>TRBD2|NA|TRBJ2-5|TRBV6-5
CASRFSSGETQYF
TGTGCCAGCAGGTTCTCTAGCGGTGAGACCCAGTACTTC
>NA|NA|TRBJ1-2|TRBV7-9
CASSLAPSGYGYTF
TGTGCCAGCAGCTTAGCCCCCTCAGGCTATGGCTACACCTTC
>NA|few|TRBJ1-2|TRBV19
CASRDSSYGYTF
TGTGCCAGTAGGGACAGTTCCTATGGCTACACCTTC
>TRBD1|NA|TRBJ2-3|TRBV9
CASSDQGAVATDTQYF
TGTGCCAGCAGCGACCAGGGGGCAGTCGCCACAGATACGCAGTATTTT
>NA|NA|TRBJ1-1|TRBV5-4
CASRRGGASTEAFF
TGTGCCAGCCGGAGGGGGGGCGCGAGCACTGAAGCTTTCTTT